This T cell receptor beta chain was recorded in a study of blood T cell repertoires in COVID-19. Whole-study context: Donors in the United States, Italy and Spain gave samples during acute or convalescent COVID-19. PBMCs, B-cell-depleted T cells, or T cells provided the cDNA or gDNA that made up the material.

TCRdb keeps only in-frame clones here, not all; method: immunoSEQ multiplex PCR. The sample records roughly 180,000 clones, around 85% being singletons. Germline CDR1 is KGHSH and CDR2 is LQKENI. The CDR3 has 17 amino acids. Between the trimmed V and J ends, which lost 2 bases and 2 bases, there was a span of 17 bases. The clonotype was recovered from a man aged 65-85 years with active or convalescent COVID-19. The sequenced sample was peripheral blood. V is TRBV18 and J is TRBJ2-3; the D is unclear. In DNA form, the CDR3 reads TGTGCCAGCTCACCAATTCCTATACCCTCTAACACAGATACGCAGTATTTT. Translating gives CASSPIPIPSNTDTQYF.